This T cell receptor beta chain is from a study of blood T cell repertoires in COVID-19. Study-level background: The United States, Italy and Spain supplied acute and convalescent COVID-19 samples.

J was trimmed by 3 bases and V by 0 bases; bases with no gene match: 0. Germline assignment: CDR1 MNHEY and CDR2 SMNVEV (reference sequence). CDR3 length: 16 amino acids. Assay: immunoSEQ multiplex PCR; the TCRdb copy retains only in-frame clones and omits some. Seen here are approximately 200,000 clones, 80% to 90% observed once, and the top ten hold about 10%. The rearrangement joins TRBV27 to TRBJ1-6; 9 bases are shared with TRBD1. The sequencing input was peripheral blood. This clonotype originated in an elderly woman with acute or convalescent COVID-19. CDR3 in DNA: TGTGCCAGCAGTTTATCGGACAGGGGCTATAATTCACCCCTCCACTTT. Protein: CASSLSDRGYNSPLHF.